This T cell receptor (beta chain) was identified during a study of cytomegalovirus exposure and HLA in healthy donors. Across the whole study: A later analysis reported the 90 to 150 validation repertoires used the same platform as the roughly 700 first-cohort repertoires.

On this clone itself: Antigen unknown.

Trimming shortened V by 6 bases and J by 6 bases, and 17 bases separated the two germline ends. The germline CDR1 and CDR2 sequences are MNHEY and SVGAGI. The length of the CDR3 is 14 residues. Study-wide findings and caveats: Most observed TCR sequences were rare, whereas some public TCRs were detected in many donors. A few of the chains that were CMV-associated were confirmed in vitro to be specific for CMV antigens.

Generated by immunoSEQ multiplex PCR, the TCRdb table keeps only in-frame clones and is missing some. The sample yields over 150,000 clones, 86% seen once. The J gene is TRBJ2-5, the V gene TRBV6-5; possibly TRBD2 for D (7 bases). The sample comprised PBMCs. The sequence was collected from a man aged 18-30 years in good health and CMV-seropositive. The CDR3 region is CASSGWGGLQTQYF. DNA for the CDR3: TGTGCCAGCAGCGGGTGGGGGGGCTTGCAGACCCAGTACTTC.